These 2 T cell receptor beta chains originate from one sample sequenced in a study of shared clonotypes between healthy human individuals. CD8 cells regarded as naive lacked CD45RO, were positively chosen for CCR7, and omitted terminally differentiated effector memory CD45RA+ cells. Only in-frame clones appear in the TCRdb table, and some are missing; sequencing was by immunoSEQ multiplex PCR. The sample includes 750,000 to 1,000,000 clones, 80% to 95% of them seen just once. Input material: naive CD8+ T cells sorted from blood. The receptors stem from a man between 25 and 39 years old in good health.

This chain joins TRBV4-1 and TRBJ2-7; 7 positions match TRBD1. The CDR3 spans 15 residues. V was pared by 3 bases and J by 1 base, with 6 bases of the junction left unmatched. The germline V gene encodes CDR1 MGHRA and CDR2 YSYEKL. This chain's CDR3 is CASSHVGQRSYEQYF. DNA for the CDR3: TGCGCCAGCAGCCATGTGGGACAGCGATCCTACGAGCAGTACTTC.

V and J are TRBV9 and TRBJ2-3, with 15 bases identical to TRBD2. The CDR3 has 19 amino acids. The germline V gene has CDR1 SGDLS and CDR2 YYNGEE. V shed 3 bases and J 2 bases; nucleotides not matched to a gene: 10. The CDR3 DNA reads TGTGCCAGCAGCGAAGGACTAGCGGGAGGGTCGGGTCCCACAGATACGCAGTATTTT. Translation gives CASSEGLAGGSGPTDTQYF.